This is a list of T cell receptor beta chains from one sample in a study of T-cell memory formation after mild COVID-19. One entry per CDR3 protein, called by TCRdb with MiXCR from the 5' RACE reads. This table holds roughly 240,000 distinct CDR3 sequences, less than 20% found once. Input material: PBMCs or a T cell subset sorted from them (not recorded which). Source of these receptors: an adult woman who had mild COVID-19 (a few samples of this study predate the infection). Cell type and time point are not known. The CDR3 runs from the conserved cysteine through the conserved F or W. D genes are given only for firm matches. Clone sizes are given selectively: once, few, many, or a class where the clone is expanded.

v_call: TRBV20-1; d_call: TRBD2; j_call: TRBJ2-1; clone_size: -; cdr3_aa: CSATTGLAGQVGARNEQFF; cdr3_nt: TGCAGTGCAACGACGGGACTAGCGGGACAAGTCGGGGCCCGCAATGAGCAGTTCTTC
v_call: TRBV11-2; d_call: -; j_call: TRBJ2-1; clone_size: few; cdr3_aa: CASSSVKGGNEQFF; cdr3_nt: TGTGCCAGCAGCAGCGTAAAGGGTGGCAATGAGCAGTTCTTC
v_call: TRBV9; d_call: TRBD2; j_call: TRBJ2-5; clone_size: -; cdr3_aa: CASSSGLAGEETQYF; cdr3_nt: TGTGCCAGCAGCTCGGGACTAGCGGGAGAAGAGACCCAGTACTTC
v_call: TRBV4-1; d_call: -; j_call: TRBJ1-4; clone_size: -; cdr3_aa: CASSLARSEKLFF; cdr3_nt: TGCGCCAGCAGCCTAGCGAGGAGTGAAAAACTGTTTTTT
v_call: TRBV12-3/TRBV12-4; d_call: -; j_call: TRBJ2-1; clone_size: -; cdr3_aa: CASSLTVGSRSGNEQFF; cdr3_nt: TGTGCCAGCAGTTTAACGGTAGGGAGTAGGTCTGGAAATGAGCAGTTCTTC
v_call: TRBV7-2; d_call: -; j_call: TRBJ1-2; clone_size: few; cdr3_aa: CASSLVLQGTGYTF; cdr3_nt: TGTGCCAGCAGCTTAGTTTTACAGGGTACTGGCTACACCTTC
v_call: TRBV4-1; d_call: -; j_call: TRBJ2-1; clone_size: few; cdr3_aa: CASSDALSAYNEQFF; cdr3_nt: TGCGCCAGCAGCGACGCCCTTTCGGCCTACAATGAGCAGTTCTTC
v_call: TRBV6-5; d_call: -; j_call: TRBJ1-1; clone_size: -; cdr3_aa: CASSYTGTRTSEAFF; cdr3_nt: TGTGCCAGCAGTTACACCGGGACAAGGACTTCTGAAGCTTTCTTT
v_call: TRBV20-1; d_call: TRBD2; j_call: TRBJ2-1; clone_size: -; cdr3_aa: CSARPGTSGGNEQFF; cdr3_nt: TGCAGTGCTAGACCCGGGACTAGCGGGGGGAATGAGCAGTTCTTC
v_call: TRBV30; d_call: TRBD1; j_call: TRBJ1-5; clone_size: -; cdr3_aa: CAWSVGQGSNQPQHF; cdr3_nt: TGTGCCTGGAGTGTGGGACAGGGTAGCAATCAGCCCCAGCATTTT
v_call: TRBV6-2/TRBV6-3; d_call: -; j_call: TRBJ2-2; clone_size: -; cdr3_aa: CASSRSGGRANTGELFF; cdr3_nt: TGTGCCAGCAGTCGGTCTGGCGGCCGAGCGAACACCGGGGAGCTGTTTTTT
v_call: TRBV5-6; d_call: TRBD1; j_call: TRBJ1-2; clone_size: many; cdr3_aa: CASSLVGARWTGVYGYTF; cdr3_nt: TGTGCCAGCAGCTTGGTGGGGGCCCGTTGGACAGGGGTCTATGGCTACACCTTC
v_call: TRBV24-1; d_call: -; j_call: TRBJ1-5; clone_size: -; cdr3_aa: CATSEGGISNQPQHF; cdr3_nt: TGTGCCACCAGTGAGGGGGGTATTAGCAATCAGCCCCAGCATTTT
v_call: TRBV2; d_call: TRBD1; j_call: TRBJ2-6; clone_size: -; cdr3_aa: CASSVWRTGTGPLSGANVLTF; cdr3_nt: TGTGCCAGCAGTGTGTGGCGTACTGGGACAGGCCCTCTCTCTGGGGCCAACGTCCTGACTTTC
v_call: TRBV12-3/TRBV12-4; d_call: -; j_call: TRBJ1-6; clone_size: few; cdr3_aa: CASSLRGRLKNSPLHF; cdr3_nt: TGTGCCAGCAGTTTACGGGGGAGGCTAAAAAATTCACCCCTCCACTTT
v_call: TRBV6-5; d_call: TRBD1; j_call: TRBJ1-3; clone_size: few; cdr3_aa: CASSYSKRDRAGNTIYF; cdr3_nt: TGTGCCAGCAGTTACTCGAAGAGGGACAGGGCTGGAAACACCATATATTTT
v_call: TRBV30; d_call: -; j_call: TRBJ2-2; clone_size: many; cdr3_aa: CAWKLLGQNTGELFF; cdr3_nt: TGTGCCTGGAAATTACTGGGACAGAACACCGGGGAGCTGTTTTTT
v_call: TRBV18; d_call: -; j_call: TRBJ2-7; clone_size: -; cdr3_aa: CASSPGPGDEQYF; cdr3_nt: TGTGCCAGCTCCCCCGGGCCCGGGGACGAGCAGTACTTC
v_call: TRBV4-1; d_call: -; j_call: TRBJ1-2; clone_size: -; cdr3_aa: CASSQFRGVGYGYTF; cdr3_nt: TGCGCCAGCAGCCAATTCAGGGGTGTGGGCTATGGCTACACCTTC
v_call: TRBV30; d_call: -; j_call: TRBJ1-5; clone_size: -; cdr3_aa: CAWSQGANQPQHF; cdr3_nt: TGTGCCTGGAGTCAAGGGGCGAATCAGCCCCAGCATTTT
v_call: TRBV12-3/TRBV12-4; d_call: TRBD1; j_call: TRBJ1-1; clone_size: -; cdr3_aa: CASRRTGRAGAFF; cdr3_nt: TGTGCCAGCAGAAGGACAGGGCGGGCTGGAGCTTTCTTT
v_call: TRBV7-9; d_call: TRBD1; j_call: TRBJ2-2; clone_size: few; cdr3_aa: CASSKTGEIRTGELFF; cdr3_nt: TGTGCCAGCAGCAAGACAGGGGAGATAAGGACCGGGGAGCTGTTTTTT
v_call: TRBV9; d_call: -; j_call: TRBJ2-7; clone_size: few; cdr3_aa: CASSWGANSYEQYF; cdr3_nt: TGTGCCAGCTCTTGGGGAGCAAACTCCTACGAGCAGTACTTC
v_call: TRBV24-1; d_call: -; j_call: TRBJ2-1; clone_size: many; cdr3_aa: CATRSEGGRPNEQFF; cdr3_nt: TGTGCCACCCGTAGTGAGGGAGGACGCCCCAATGAGCAGTTCTTC
v_call: TRBV6-6; d_call: TRBD2; j_call: TRBJ2-5; clone_size: many; cdr3_aa: CASSYGTSGGQETQYF; cdr3_nt: TGTGCCAGCAGTTACGGGACTAGCGGGGGCCAAGAGACCCAGTACTTC
v_call: TRBV7-3; d_call: -; j_call: TRBJ2-2; clone_size: -; cdr3_aa: CASSLMSSSGELFF; cdr3_nt: TGTGCCAGCAGCTTAATGTCCAGCTCCGGGGAGCTGTTTTTT
v_call: TRBV19; d_call: -; j_call: TRBJ2-1; clone_size: few; cdr3_aa: CASTYGAPGPGPNEQFF; cdr3_nt: TGTGCCAGTACCTACGGGGCTCCAGGGCCCGGACCCAATGAGCAGTTCTTC
v_call: TRBV20-1; d_call: TRBD2; j_call: TRBJ2-3; clone_size: many; cdr3_aa: CSATPRGGNTDTQYF; cdr3_nt: TGCAGTGCAACGCCCCGCGGGGGAAACACAGATACGCAGTATTTT
v_call: TRBV6-2/TRBV6-3; d_call: TRBD1; j_call: TRBJ2-6; clone_size: few; cdr3_aa: CASSTRDRGATRGANVLTF; cdr3_nt: TGTGCCAGCAGTACTCGGGACAGGGGCGCTACGCGCGGGGCCAACGTCCTGACTTTC
v_call: TRBV20-1; d_call: -; j_call: TRBJ1-6; clone_size: -; cdr3_aa: CSARVGTGEYSPLHF; cdr3_nt: TGCAGTGCTAGAGTGGGGACGGGGGAGTATTCACCCCTCCACTTT
v_call: TRBV18; d_call: -; j_call: TRBJ1-1; clone_size: -; cdr3_aa: CASSPATEAGHQEVRTEAFF; cdr3_nt: TGTGCCAGCTCACCCGCGACAGAGGCGGGTCACCAGGAAGTCCGCACTGAAGCTTTCTTT
v_call: TRBV7-9; d_call: -; j_call: TRBJ2-7; clone_size: few; cdr3_aa: CASSAEGVFYEQYF; cdr3_nt: TGTGCCAGCAGCGCAGAGGGGGTTTTCTACGAGCAGTACTTC
v_call: TRBV19; d_call: -; j_call: TRBJ1-2; clone_size: -; cdr3_aa: CASSSDYGYTF; cdr3_nt: TGTGCCAGTAGTTCCGACTATGGCTACACCTTC
v_call: TRBV7-6; d_call: -; j_call: TRBJ2-7; clone_size: -; cdr3_aa: CDSSLDPYEQYF; cdr3_nt: TGTGACAGCAGCTTAGATCCCTACGAGCAGTACTTC
v_call: TRBV4-2; d_call: TRBD1; j_call: TRBJ1-2; clone_size: few; cdr3_aa: CASSQKGQGDGYTF; cdr3_nt: TGTGCCAGCAGCCAAAAAGGACAGGGTGATGGCTACACCTTC
v_call: TRBV30; d_call: TRBD1; j_call: TRBJ2-5; clone_size: many; cdr3_aa: CAWSVGQLDQETQYF; cdr3_nt: TGTGCCTGGAGCGTGGGACAGCTCGACCAAGAGACCCAGTACTTC
v_call: TRBV5-1; d_call: -; j_call: TRBJ1-1; clone_size: -; cdr3_aa: CASSPEQVNTEAFF; cdr3_nt: TGCGCCAGCAGCCCGGAACAGGTGAACACTGAAGCTTTCTTT
v_call: TRBV5-1; d_call: -; j_call: TRBJ1-1; clone_size: once; cdr3_aa: CASSTNAFLNTEAFF; cdr3_nt: TGCGCCAGCAGCACGAACGCATTTTTGAACACTGAAGCTTTCTTT